A selection of T cell receptor beta chains follows, all from one sample in a study of blood T cell repertoires in COVID-19. Sequenced by immunoSEQ multiplex PCR; TCRdb stores in-frame clones only, minus some. Here the sample spans approximately 89,000 clones, approximately 92% being singletons. Input material: peripheral blood. The receptors come from a woman aged 55-69 years with active COVID-19. Each CDR3 is given with its conserved first and last residue. The D gene is left open where the match is weak.

J: TRBJ1-3
D: NA
V: TRBV28
CDR3: CASSLIRNTIYF
DNA: TGTGCCAGCAGTTTAATAAGAAACACCATATATTTT

J: TRBJ2-7
D: NA
V: TRBV6-5
CDR3: CASRDTTYEQYF
DNA: TGTGCCAGTAGGGACACTACCTACGAGCAGTACTTC

J: TRBJ2-1
D: NA
V: TRBV6-5
CDR3: CASRTVYNEQFF
DNA: TGTGCCAGCAGGACAGTCTACAATGAGCAGTTCTTC

J: TRBJ2-3
D: NA
V: TRBV9
CDR3: CASSANSGDTQYF
DNA: TGTGCCAGCAGCGCCAACTCTGGAGATACGCAGTATTTT

J: TRBJ1-6
D: TRBD1
V: TRBV5-1
CDR3: CASSLQGGYNSPLHF
DNA: TGCGCCAGCAGCCTACAGGGGGGCTATAATTCACCCCTCCACTTT

J: TRBJ1-6
D: TRBD1
V: TRBV5-1
CDR3: CASSHRNTGTGAKSPLHF
DNA: TGCGCCAGCAGCCATAGAAATACAGGGACAGGGGCGAAATCACCCCTCCACTTT

J: TRBJ1-4
D: TRBD1
V: TRBV29-1
CDR3: CSERTGETNEKLFF
DNA: TGCAGCGAGCGGACAGGGGAGACTAATGAAAAACTGTTTTTT

J: TRBJ2-1
D: TRBD1
V: TRBV5-1
CDR3: CASSPGTGNNEQFF
DNA: TGCGCCAGCAGTCCCGGGACAGGGAATAATGAGCAGTTCTTC

J: TRBJ1-5
D: TRBD1
V: TRBV12-5
CDR3: CASGLVGTGYNQPQHF
DNA: TGTGCTAGTGGTTTGGTCGGGACAGGGTACAATCAGCCCCAGCATTTT

J: TRBJ1-1
D: TRBD1
V: TRBV3-1/TRBV3-2
CDR3: CASSQDGWGQGVGAFF
DNA: TGTGCCAGCAGCCAAGATGGGTGGGGACAGGGGGTAGGAGCTTTCTTT